The clone carrying this T cell receptor (beta chain) was counted ten times or more. What it recognizes is unknown. The record originates from a study of blood T cells in healthy people across ages. Findings and limits, study-wide: Underestimates were what the diversity estimates from one million T cells were considered to be. Relative to aged donors, long-lived donors carried more naive CD4+ cells and displayed higher diversity.

Together with a sample-barcoded 5' primer, a J-beta primer mix was included in a second PCR lasting 7 to 11 cycles. From the 5' RACE reads, TCRdb called clonotypes with MiXCR, one entry per CDR3 protein. Here the sample spans approximately 1,000,000 distinct CDR3 sequences, around 43% being singletons. Sequencing was carried out using blood. This receptor was taken from a woman in her sixties in good health.

This CDR3 reads CSVERGAGDTQYF. In DNA form, the CDR3 reads TGCAGCGTTGAGAGGGGGGCAGGAGATACGCAGTATTTT. This sequence joins TRBV29-1 and TRBJ2-3, with D possibly being TRBD1 or TRBD2 (6 bases each). Germline V gives CDR1 SQVTM, CDR2 ANQGSEA. The length of the CDR3 is 13 residues. V lost 3 bases, J lost 5 bases, and 12 bases lay in between.